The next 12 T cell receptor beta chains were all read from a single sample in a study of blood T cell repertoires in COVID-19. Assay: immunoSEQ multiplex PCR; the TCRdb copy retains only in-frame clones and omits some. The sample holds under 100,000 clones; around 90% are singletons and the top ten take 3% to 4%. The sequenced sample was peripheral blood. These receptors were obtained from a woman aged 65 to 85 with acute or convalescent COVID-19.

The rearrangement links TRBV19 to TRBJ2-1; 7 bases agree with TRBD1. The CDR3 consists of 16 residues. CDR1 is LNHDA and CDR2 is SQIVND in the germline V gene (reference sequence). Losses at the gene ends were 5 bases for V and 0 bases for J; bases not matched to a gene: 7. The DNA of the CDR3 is TGTGCCAGTAGTCTAAGACAGGGAAGCTCCTACAATGAGCAGTTCTTC. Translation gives CASSLRQGSSYNEQFF.

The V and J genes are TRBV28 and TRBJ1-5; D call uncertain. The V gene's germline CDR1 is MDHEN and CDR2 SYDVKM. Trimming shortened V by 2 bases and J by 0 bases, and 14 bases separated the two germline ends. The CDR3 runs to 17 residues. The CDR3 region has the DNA TGTGCCAGCAGTTTAGCCGCGGGAGTTAATAGCAATCAGCCCCAGCATTTT. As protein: CASSLAAGVNSNQPQHF. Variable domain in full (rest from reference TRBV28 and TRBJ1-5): DVKVTQSSRYLVKRTGEKVFLECVQDMDHENMFWYRQDPGLGLRLIYFSYDVKMKEKGDIPEGYSVSREKKERFSLILESASTNQTSMYLCASSLAAGVNSNQPQHFGDGTRLSIL.

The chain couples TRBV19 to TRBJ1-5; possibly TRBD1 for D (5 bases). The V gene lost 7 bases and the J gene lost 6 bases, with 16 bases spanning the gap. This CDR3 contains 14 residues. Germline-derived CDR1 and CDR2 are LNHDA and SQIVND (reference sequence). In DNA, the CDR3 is TGTGCCAGTACGTTCGGGGGGGGGAGTCAGCCCCAGCATTTT. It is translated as CASTFGGGSQPQHF.

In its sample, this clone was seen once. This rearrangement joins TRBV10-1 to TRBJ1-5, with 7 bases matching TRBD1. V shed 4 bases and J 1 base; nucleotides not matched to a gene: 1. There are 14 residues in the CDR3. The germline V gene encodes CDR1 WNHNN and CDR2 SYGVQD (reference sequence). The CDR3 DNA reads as TGCGCCAGCAGTGGGGGACAGAGCAATCAGCCCCAGCATTTT. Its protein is CASSGGQSNQPQHF.

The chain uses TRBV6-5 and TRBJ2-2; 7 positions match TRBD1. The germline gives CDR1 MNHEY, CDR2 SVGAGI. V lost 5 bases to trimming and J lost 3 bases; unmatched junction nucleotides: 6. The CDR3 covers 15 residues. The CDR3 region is CASSPQGRHTGELFF. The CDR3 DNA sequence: TGTGCCAGCAGTCCACAGGGGCGACACACCGGGGAGCTGTTTTTT.

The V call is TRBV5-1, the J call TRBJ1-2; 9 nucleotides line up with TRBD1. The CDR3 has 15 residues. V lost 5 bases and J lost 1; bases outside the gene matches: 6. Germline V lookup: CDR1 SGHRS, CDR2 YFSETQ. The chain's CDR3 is CASSDEDRGNYGYTF. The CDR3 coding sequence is TGCGCCAGCAGTGACGAGGACAGGGGTAACTATGGCTACACCTTC.

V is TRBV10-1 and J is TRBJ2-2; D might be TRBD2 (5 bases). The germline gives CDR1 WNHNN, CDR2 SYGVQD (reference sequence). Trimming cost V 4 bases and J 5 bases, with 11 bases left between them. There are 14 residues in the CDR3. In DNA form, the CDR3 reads TGCGCCAGCAGTGCCACCCCGGGAACCGGGGAGCTGTTTTTT. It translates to CASSATPGTGELFF.

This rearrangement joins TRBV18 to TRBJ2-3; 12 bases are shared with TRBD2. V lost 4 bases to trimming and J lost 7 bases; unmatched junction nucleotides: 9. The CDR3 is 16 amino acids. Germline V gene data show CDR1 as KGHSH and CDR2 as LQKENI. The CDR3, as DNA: TGTGCCAGCTCACTTACGACTAGCGGGAGCGTGAATACGCAGTATTTT. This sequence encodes CASSLTTSGSVNTQYF.

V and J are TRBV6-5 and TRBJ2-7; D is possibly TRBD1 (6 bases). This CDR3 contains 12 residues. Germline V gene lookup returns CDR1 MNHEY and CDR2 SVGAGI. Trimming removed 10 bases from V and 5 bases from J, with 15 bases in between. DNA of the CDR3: TGTGCCACCATCAGGGGAGTCCACGAGCAGTACTTC. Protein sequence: CATIRGVHEQYF.

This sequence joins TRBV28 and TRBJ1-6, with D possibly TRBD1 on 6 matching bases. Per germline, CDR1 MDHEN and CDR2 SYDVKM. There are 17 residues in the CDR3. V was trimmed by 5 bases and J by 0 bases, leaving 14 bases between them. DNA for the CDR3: TGTGCCAGCAGTCCGCCGGACAGTAGCTCCTATAATTCACCCCTCCACTTT. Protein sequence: CASSPPDSSSYNSPLHF. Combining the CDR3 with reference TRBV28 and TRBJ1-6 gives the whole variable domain DVKVTQSSRYLVKRTGEKVFLECVQDMDHENMFWYRQDPGLGLRLIYFSYDVKMKEKGDIPEGYSVSREKKERFSLILESASTNQTSMYLCASSPPDSSSYNSPLHFGNGTRLTVT.

The DNA for the CDR3 is TGTGCCAGTAGTACCAGGGGAGAGGGGACAGGGGACAATGAGCAGTTCTTC. Translation gives CASSTRGEGTGDNEQFF. The chain recombines TRBV19 with TRBJ2-1; TRBD1 aligns across 10 bases. The CDR3 length is 17 residues. J gave up 5 bases and V 4 bases, and 11 bases lay outside the gene matches. Germline V lookup: CDR1 LNHDA, CDR2 SQIVND (reference sequence). The entire variable domain, with the rest obtained from reference TRBV19 and TRBJ2-1, is as follows: DGGITQSPKYLFRKEGQNVTLSCEQNLNHDAMYWYRQDPGQGLRLIYYSQIVNDFQKGDIAEGYSVSREKKESFPLTVTSAQKNPTAFYLCASSTRGEGTGDNEQFFGPGTRLTVL.

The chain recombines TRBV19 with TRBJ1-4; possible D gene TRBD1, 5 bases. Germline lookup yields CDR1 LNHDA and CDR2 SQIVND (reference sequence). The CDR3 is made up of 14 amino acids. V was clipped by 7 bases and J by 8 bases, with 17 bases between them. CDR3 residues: CASKSLGGDEKLFF. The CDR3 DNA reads TGTGCCAGTAAGAGTCTCGGGGGAGACGAAAAACTGTTTTTT. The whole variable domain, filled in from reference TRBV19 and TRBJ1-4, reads DGGITQSPKYLFRKEGQNVTLSCEQNLNHDAMYWYRQDPGQGLRLIYYSQIVNDFQKGDIAEGYSVSREKKESFPLTVTSAQKNPTAFYLCASKSLGGDEKLFFGSGTQLSVL.